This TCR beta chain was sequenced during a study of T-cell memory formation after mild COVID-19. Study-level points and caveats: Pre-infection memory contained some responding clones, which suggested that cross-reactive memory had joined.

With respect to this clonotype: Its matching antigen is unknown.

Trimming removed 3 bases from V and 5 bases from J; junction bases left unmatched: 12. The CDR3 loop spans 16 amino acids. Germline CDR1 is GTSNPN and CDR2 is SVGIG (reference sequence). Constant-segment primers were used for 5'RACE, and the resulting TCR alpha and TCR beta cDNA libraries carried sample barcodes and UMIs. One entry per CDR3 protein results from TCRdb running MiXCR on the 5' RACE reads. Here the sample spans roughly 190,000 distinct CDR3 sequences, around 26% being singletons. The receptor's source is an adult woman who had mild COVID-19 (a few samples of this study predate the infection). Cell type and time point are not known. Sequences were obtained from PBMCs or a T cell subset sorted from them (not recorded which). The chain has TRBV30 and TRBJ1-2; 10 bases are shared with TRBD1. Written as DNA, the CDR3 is TGTGCCTGGAGCTTTACGACAGGGGGCACTCCGTATGGCTACACCTTC. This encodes CAWSFTTGGTPYGYTF.